The clone carrying this TCR beta chain was counted only a few times. The CDR3 is 15 residues long. CDR1 is SGHVS and CDR2 is FNYEAQ in the germline V gene. V lost 9 bases to trimming and J lost 10 bases; unmatched junction nucleotides: 16. This sample is part of a study of beta chain features in type 1 diabetes. What was sequenced were expressed TCRB transcripts, since all of the isolated RNA had been reverse transcribed. Here immunoSEQ multiplex PCR was the method, and the copy in TCRdb shows in-frame clones only, minus some. Here the sample spans hundreds of thousands of clones, more than 9.5% being singletons.

The chain recombines TRBV7-6 with TRBJ2-1; 9 nucleotides align to TRBD2. The clonotype originates from a young woman in good health. What was sequenced was naive CD4+ T cells from blood. CDR3 nucleotides: TGTGCCAGTGGGGCGGGAGGGCCTTTACTGAGGGAGCAGTTCTTC. Protein product: CASGAGGPLLREQFF. The full variable domain, rest sourced from reference TRBV7-6 and TRBJ2-1, is GAGVSQSPRYKVTKRGQDVALRCDPISGHVSLYWYRQALGQGPEFLTYFNYEAQQDKSGLPNDRFSAERPEGSISTLTIQRTEQRDSAMYRCASGAGGPLLREQFFGPGTRLTVL.